These 18 T cell receptor beta chains came from one sample sequenced in a study of CD8+CD57+ T cells in acquired aplastic anemia (dated by TCRdb to 2016 to 2019). The data were produced on an Illumina HiSeq 2000. TCR beta VDJ combination and CDR3 sequence profiling used genomic DNA as the template. Clones were called with MiXCR by TCRdb after fastp trimmed the public reads at Q25, and only in-frame beta chains were retained. Rows matching on CDR3 protein sequence are summarized as one entry with the most common DNA and genes. The sample has hundreds of thousands of distinct CDR3 sequences on record, about 50% of them singletons. The ten largest make up 1% to 1.5% of the sample. Expansion of CD8+CD57+ cells had been shown by flow cytometry in the patients chosen for sequencing. The sample was sorted CD4+, CD8+, or CD8+CD57+ T cells (not recorded which) from PBMCs. Receptor source: a human donor with aplastic anemia.

This clonotype showed up just once. CDR3 nucleotide sequence: TGTGCCAGCAGCTTAAAACTGGGCCTTCACAATGAGCAGTTCTTC. Translation gives CASSLKLGLHNEQFF. V is TRBV7-9 and J is TRBJ2-1; D not certain. This CDR3 spans 15 amino acids. With 2 bases removed from V and 5 bases from J, the gap between germline ends came to 13 bases. Per germline, CDR1 SEHNR and CDR2 FQNEAQ (reference sequence).

The chain employs TRBV25-1 and TRBJ2-6; tentatively, D is TRBD1 (6 bases). CDR3 length equals 16 residues. Trimming shortened V by 4 bases and J by 2 bases, and 12 bases separated the two germline ends. Germline CDR1 and CDR2: MGHDK and SYGVNS. CDR3 sequence reads: CASSVITGTGANVLTF. The DNA for the CDR3 is TGTGCCAGCAGTGTAATAACAGGGACTGGGGCCAACGTCCTGACTTTC. The whole variable domain, filled in from reference TRBV25-1 and TRBJ2-6, reads EADIYQTPRYLVIGTGKKITLECSQTMGHDKMYWYQQDPGMELHLIHYSYGVNSTEKGDLSSESTVSRIRTEHFPLTLESARPSHTSQYLCASSVITGTGANVLTFGAGSRLTVL.

The chain combines TRBV7-9 with TRBJ2-7, with 9 nucleotides matching TRBD1. CDR3 length: 15 residues. The V gene end was trimmed by 1 base and the J gene end by 4 bases; junction bases not matched to a gene: 5. CDR1 is SEHNR, CDR2 FQNEAQ, per germline (reference sequence). The CDR3 DNA sequence: TGTGCCAGCAGCTTAGACCGGACAGGGGAATACGAGCAGTACTTC. It yields the protein CASSLDRTGEYEQYF.

This clonotype was found a few times. V and J are TRBV15 and TRBJ2-2; 7 bases are shared with TRBD2. After removal of 1 base from V and 3 bases from J, the junction contained 5 bases not matched to a gene. The CDR3 contains 16 residues. Germline lookup yields CDR1 LNHNV and CDR2 YYDKDF (reference sequence). The chain's CDR3 is CATSRVEGRDTGELFF. In nucleotides, the CDR3 is TGTGCCACCAGCAGAGTAGAGGGGAGGGACACCGGGGAGCTGTTTTTT.

V is TRBV2 and J is TRBJ2-7, with 9 nucleotides matching TRBD1. The CDR3 runs to 17 residues. CDR1 is SNHLY, CDR2 FYNNEI, per germline. V dropped 7 bases and J dropped 2; count of bases not matched to a gene: 15. Here the CDR3 reads CASTRAGTGSATYEQYF. The CDR3 DNA reads as TGTGCCAGCACCCGGGCCGGGACAGGGTCCGCAACCTACGAGCAGTACTTC.

In this sample, this clonotype turned up many times. The V and J genes are TRBV2 and TRBJ1-4; TRBD1 is a possible D gene (6 bases). The CDR3 is 15 amino acids. Trimming shortened V by 2 bases and J by 8 bases, and 15 bases separated the two germline ends. Germline V CDR1 and CDR2: SNHLY, FYNNEI. CDR3 in DNA: TGTGCCAGCAGTGAATGGGGGGCTGTTCAGGAAAAACTGTTTTTT. Its translation is CASSEWGAVQEKLFF.

J is TRBJ2-7 and V is TRBV19; D unresolved. CDR3 length: 13 amino acids. Trimming removed 0 bases from V and 4 bases from J, with 7 bases in between. Germline V gene lookup returns CDR1 LNHDA and CDR2 SQIVND (reference sequence). The CDR3 here is CASSIDLTYEQYF. The CDR3 DNA sequence: TGTGCCAGTAGTATAGACCTAACTTACGAGCAGTACTTC. Filled out from reference TRBV19 and TRBJ2-7, the complete variable domain reads DGGITQSPKYLFRKEGQNVTLSCEQNLNHDAMYWYRQDPGQGLRLIYYSQIVNDFQKGDIAEGYSVSREKKESFPLTVTSAQKNPTAFYLCASSIDLTYEQYFGPGTRLTVT.

The chain uses TRBV24-1 and TRBJ2-1; 10 bases agree with TRBD2. CDR1 is KGHDR and CDR2 is SFDVKD in the germline V gene. The CDR3 consists of 14 residues. The CDR3, as DNA: TGTGCGACCTCTCTAGCGGGGGTTTACAATGAGCAGTTCTTC. Encoded protein: CATSLAGVYNEQFF.

The gene calls are TRBV10-3 and TRBJ1-1; the D gene is possibly TRBD1 (6 bases). The germline V gene has CDR1 ENHRY and CDR2 SYGVKD. The CDR3 is 13 amino acids. Trimming removed 4 bases at V and 6 bases at J, with 12 bases between. CDR3 residues: CAISADRSSEAFF. The CDR3 bases are TGTGCCATCAGTGCCGACAGGTCTTCTGAAGCTTTCTTT.

This clonotype was picked up many times. This chain connects TRBV2 to TRBJ1-1, with 8 positions matching TRBD1. Germline CDR1 reads SNHLY; CDR2 reads FYNNEI. This CDR3 has 13 amino acids. V shed 9 bases and J 7 bases; nucleotides not matched to a gene: 10. DNA of the CDR3: TGTGCCAGAGCACCCAGGGGGCGCGGTGAAGCTTTCTTT. Its protein product is CARAPRGRGEAFF.

V is TRBV10-2 and J is TRBJ2-1, with TRBD2 identical over 10 bases. The CDR3 is 16 residues long. The V gene end was trimmed by 6 bases and the J gene end by 7 bases; junction bases not matched to a gene: 12. CDR1 is WSHSY and CDR2 is SAAADI in the germline V gene. The CDR3 DNA sequence: TGCGCCAGCAGGCCGGATGCTAGCGGGAGCGGGAATGAGCAGTTCTTC. It translates to CASRPDASGSGNEQFF.

This clonotype has more than one count but fewer than ten. The rearrangement joins TRBV6-6 to TRBJ2-5; TRBD2 matches at 7 bases. The germline V gene encodes CDR1 MNHNY and CDR2 SVGAGI (reference sequence). This CDR3 spans 17 amino acids. The V and J ends lost 2 bases and 3 bases, in that order; junction bases with no gene match: 12. For the CDR3, the DNA is TGTGCCAGCAGTTACGGGGGGGGTCTTTGGGGGAAAGAGACCCAGTACTTC. It is translated as CASSYGGGLWGKETQYF.

In this sample, this clonotype turned up a few times. The chain couples TRBV18 to TRBJ2-1; D gene unclear. This CDR3 comprises 17 residues. V lost 0 bases and J 7 bases, leaving 19 bases between the germline ends. From germline, CDR1 is KGHSH and CDR2 LQKENI. CDR3 region: CASSPPLPAQMGNEQFF. DNA for the CDR3: TGTGCCAGCTCACCACCTCTGCCAGCACAAATGGGGAATGAGCAGTTCTTC. The variable domain in full, completed from reference TRBV18 and TRBJ2-1, reads NAGVMQNPRHLVRRRGQEARLRCSPMKGHSHVYWYRQLPEEGLKFMVYLQKENIIDESGMPKERFSAEFPKEGPSILRIQQVVRGDSAAYFCASSPPLPAQMGNEQFFGPGTRLTVL.

There are a few counts of this clonotype. The chain has TRBV7-8 and TRBJ2-1; tentative D call: TRBD1 (5 bases). The CDR3 has 13 amino acids. The germline CDR1 and CDR2 sequences are SGHVS and FQNEAQ. V was shortened by 5 bases and J by 4 bases, with 9 bases between the two germline ends. The CDR3 spells CASSQQGYNEQFF. Written as DNA, the CDR3 is TGTGCCAGCAGCCAGCAGGGTTACAATGAGCAGTTCTTC.

This clonotype appeared many times. This chain links TRBV5-1 with TRBJ2-3; TRBD1 matches 7 bases. V was pared by 0 bases and J by 2 bases, with 3 bases of the junction left unmatched. This CDR3 contains 15 residues. Germline CDR1 is SGHRS and CDR2 is YFSETQ. CDR3 nucleotide sequence: TGCGCCAGCAGCTTGGGACAGGGAACCACAGATACGCAGTATTTT. Translation: CASSLGQGTTDTQYF.

This clonotype was picked up many times. The chain combines TRBV10-3 with TRBJ2-7; perhaps D is TRBD1 or TRBD2 (5 bases each). In germline, CDR1 is ENHRY, CDR2 SYGVKD. Trimming took off 2 bases at V and 0 bases at J, with 11 bases between the two ends. This CDR3 is built from 15 residues. DNA for the CDR3: TGTGCCATCAGTGAGATAGAGGGGAACTCCTACGAGCAGTACTTC. Encoded protein: CAISEIEGNSYEQYF.

This clonotype was observed at least ten times. This CDR3 reads CASSLDYGYTF. The CDR3 coding sequence is TGTGCCAGCAGCTTAGACTATGGCTACACCTTC. This sequence joins TRBV11-2 and TRBJ1-2; the D is unclear. The V end was cut by 0 bases, the J end by 4 bases, with 0 bases between. There are 11 residues in the CDR3. Germline CDR1 is SGHAT and CDR2 is FQNNGV.

This clonotype showed up just a few times. The chain recombines TRBV24-1 with TRBJ2-1, with a weak D call TRBD2 (6 bases). CDR1 is KGHDR, CDR2 SFDVKD, per germline. This CDR3 is 15 amino acids long. V dropped 4 bases and J dropped 13 bases, with 22 bases sitting between them. In DNA, the CDR3 is TGTGCCACCAGTGAACCCTCAGGAGGGAACTCGGGACAGTTCTTC. As protein: CATSEPSGGNSGQFF.